This TCR beta chain was captured in a study of T cell changes during pregnancy in multiple sclerosis. Germline-derived CDR1 and CDR2 are SGHTA and FQGNSA. V gave up 3 bases and J gave up 2 bases; unmatched junction bases: 7. The CDR3 runs to 16 residues. TCRdb keeps only in-frame clones here, not all; method: immunoSEQ multiplex PCR. The data show just under 40,000 clones, about nine tenths seen once. The receptor's source is a female donor in good health, enrolled as a control in a pregnancy study. Specimen: CD4+ T cells from peripheral blood mononuclear cells, collected in the first trimester of pregnancy. The chain carries TRBV7-2 and TRBJ2-1; TRBD2 agrees at 7 bases. DNA for the CDR3: TGTGCCAGCAGCTTTTTCTCCCTAGCGGCCTACAATGAGCAGTTCTTC. This gives the protein CASSFFSLAAYNEQFF.